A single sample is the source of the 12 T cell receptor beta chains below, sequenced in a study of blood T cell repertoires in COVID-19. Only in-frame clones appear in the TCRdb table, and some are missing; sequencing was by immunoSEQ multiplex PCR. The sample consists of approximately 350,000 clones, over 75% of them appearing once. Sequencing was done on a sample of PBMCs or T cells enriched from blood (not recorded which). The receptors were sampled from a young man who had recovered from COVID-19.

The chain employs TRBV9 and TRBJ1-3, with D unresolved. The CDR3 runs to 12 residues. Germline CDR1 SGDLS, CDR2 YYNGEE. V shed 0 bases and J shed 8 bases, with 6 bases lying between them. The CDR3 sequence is CASSVEGDTIYF. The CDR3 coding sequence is TGTGCCAGCAGCGTAGAGGGAGACACCATATATTTT.

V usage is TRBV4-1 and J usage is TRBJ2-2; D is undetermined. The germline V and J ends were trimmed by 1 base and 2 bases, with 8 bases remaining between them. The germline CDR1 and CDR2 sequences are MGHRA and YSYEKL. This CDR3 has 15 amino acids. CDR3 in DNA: TGCGCCAGCAGCCAAGTTGTCTTTAACACCGGGGAGCTGTTTTTT. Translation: CASSQVVFNTGELFF.

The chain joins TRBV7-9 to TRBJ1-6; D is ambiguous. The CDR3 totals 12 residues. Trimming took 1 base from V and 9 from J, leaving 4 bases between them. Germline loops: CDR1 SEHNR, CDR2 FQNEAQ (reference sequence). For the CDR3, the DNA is TGTGCCAGCAGCTTAGTCGGTTCACCCCTCCACTTT. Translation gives CASSLVGSPLHF.

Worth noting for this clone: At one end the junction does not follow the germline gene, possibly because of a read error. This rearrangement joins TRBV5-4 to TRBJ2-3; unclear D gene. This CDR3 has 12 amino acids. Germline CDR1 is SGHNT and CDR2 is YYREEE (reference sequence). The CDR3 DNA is TGTGCCAGCAGCTTGACCACAAATACGCAGTATTTT. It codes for CASSLTTNTQYF.

The CDR3 loop is CASGHRDRGYTF. In DNA form, the CDR3 reads TGTGCTAGTGGTCACAGGGATCGGGGCTACACCTTC. The V gene is TRBV12-5, the J gene TRBJ1-2, with a weak D call TRBD1 (6 bases). The CDR3 consists of 12 residues. The V end lost 5 bases, the J end lost 8 bases, and 12 bases lay between the germline ends. The germline gives CDR1 LGHNT, CDR2 FRNRAP.

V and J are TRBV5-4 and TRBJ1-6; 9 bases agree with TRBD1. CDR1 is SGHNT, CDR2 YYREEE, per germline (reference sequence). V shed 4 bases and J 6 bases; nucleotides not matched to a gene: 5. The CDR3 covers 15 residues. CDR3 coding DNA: TGTGCCAGCAGCCTTGGACAGGGGACTAATTCACCCCTCCACTTT. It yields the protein CASSLGQGTNSPLHF.

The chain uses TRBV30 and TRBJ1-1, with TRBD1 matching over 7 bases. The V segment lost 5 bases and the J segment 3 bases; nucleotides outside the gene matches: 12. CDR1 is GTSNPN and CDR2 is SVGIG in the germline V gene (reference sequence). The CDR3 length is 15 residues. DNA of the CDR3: TGTGCCTGGGGCCACCCGGACAGGCGGGACACTGAAGCTTTCTTT. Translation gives CAWGHPDRRDTEAFF.

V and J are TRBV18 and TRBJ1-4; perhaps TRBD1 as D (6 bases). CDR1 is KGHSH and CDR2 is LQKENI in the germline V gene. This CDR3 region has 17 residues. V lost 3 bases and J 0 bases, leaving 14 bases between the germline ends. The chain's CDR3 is CASSPATGSATNEKLFF. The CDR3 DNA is TGTGCCAGCTCACCTGCGACAGGAAGTGCAACTAATGAAAAACTGTTTTTT.

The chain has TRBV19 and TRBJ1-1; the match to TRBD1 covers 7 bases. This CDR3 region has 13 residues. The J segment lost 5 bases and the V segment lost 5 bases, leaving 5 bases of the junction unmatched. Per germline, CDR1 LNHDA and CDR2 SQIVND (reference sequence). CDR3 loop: CASSFTGVTEAFF. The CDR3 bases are TGTGCCAGTAGTTTTACAGGGGTTACTGAAGCTTTCTTT. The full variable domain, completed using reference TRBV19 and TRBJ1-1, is DGGITQSPKYLFRKEGQNVTLSCEQNLNHDAMYWYRQDPGQGLRLIYYSQIVNDFQKGDIAEGYSVSREKKESFPLTVTSAQKNPTAFYLCASSFTGVTEAFFGQGTRLTVV.

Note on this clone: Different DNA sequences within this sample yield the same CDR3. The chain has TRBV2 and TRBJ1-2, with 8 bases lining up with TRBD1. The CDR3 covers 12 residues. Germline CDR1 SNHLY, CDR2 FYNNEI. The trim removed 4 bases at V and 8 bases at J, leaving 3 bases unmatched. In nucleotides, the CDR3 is TGTGCCAGCAGTGGTGACAGGGGCGGCTACACCTTC. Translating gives CASSGDRGGYTF.

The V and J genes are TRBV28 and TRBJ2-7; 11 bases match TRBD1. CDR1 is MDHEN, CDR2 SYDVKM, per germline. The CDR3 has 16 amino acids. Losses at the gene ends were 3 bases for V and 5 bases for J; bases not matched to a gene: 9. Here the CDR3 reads CASSLPGQGGSHEQYF. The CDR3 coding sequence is TGTGCCAGCAGTTTGCCGGGACAGGGGGGGTCCCACGAGCAGTACTTC.

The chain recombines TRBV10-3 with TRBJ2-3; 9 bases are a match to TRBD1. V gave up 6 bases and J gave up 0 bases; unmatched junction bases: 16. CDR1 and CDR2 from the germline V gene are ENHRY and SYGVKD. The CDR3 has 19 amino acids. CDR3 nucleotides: TGTGCCATCAGGGAACAGGGGGCGCGAGGGAATATTAGCACAGATACGCAGTATTTT. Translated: CAIREQGARGNISTDTQYF.